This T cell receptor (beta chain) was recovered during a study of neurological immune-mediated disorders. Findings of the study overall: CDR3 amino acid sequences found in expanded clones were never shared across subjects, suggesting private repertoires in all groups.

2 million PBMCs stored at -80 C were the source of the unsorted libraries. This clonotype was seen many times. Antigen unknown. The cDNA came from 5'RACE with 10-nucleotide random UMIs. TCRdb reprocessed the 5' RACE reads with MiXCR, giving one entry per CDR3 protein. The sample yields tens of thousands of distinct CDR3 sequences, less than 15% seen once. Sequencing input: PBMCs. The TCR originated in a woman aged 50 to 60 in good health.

Written as DNA, the CDR3 is TGCAGTGCTAGAGATGGGCGGGAGATCCACAATGAGCAGTTCTTC. This gives the protein CSARDGREIHNEQFF. The chain has TRBV20-1 and TRBJ2-1; 7 nucleotides match TRBD2. The CDR3 has 15 amino acids. CDR1 DFQATT and CDR2 SNEGSKA come from the germline V gene (reference sequence). V trimming: 0 bases; J trimming: 5 bases; junction bases outside the gene matches: 7.